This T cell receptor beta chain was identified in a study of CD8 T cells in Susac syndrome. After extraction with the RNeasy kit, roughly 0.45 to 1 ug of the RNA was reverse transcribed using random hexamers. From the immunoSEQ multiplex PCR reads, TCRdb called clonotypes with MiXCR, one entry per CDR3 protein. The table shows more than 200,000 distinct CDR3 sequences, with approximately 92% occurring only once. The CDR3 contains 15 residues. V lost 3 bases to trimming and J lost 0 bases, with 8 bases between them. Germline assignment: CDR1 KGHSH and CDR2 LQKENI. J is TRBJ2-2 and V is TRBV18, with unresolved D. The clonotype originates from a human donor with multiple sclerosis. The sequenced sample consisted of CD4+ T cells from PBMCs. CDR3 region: CASSPFLANTGELFF. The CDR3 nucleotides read TGTGCCAGCTCACCTTTTCTAGCGAACACCGGGGAGCTGTTTTTT.